This T cell receptor beta chain was captured in a study of blood T cell repertoires in COVID-19. About the study: Samples taken during acute and convalescent COVID-19 were collected in the United States, Italy and Spain.

V was pared by 5 bases and J by 6 bases, with 13 bases of the junction left unmatched. The germline gives CDR1 SGHTA, CDR2 FQGNSA. The CDR3 runs to 16 residues. Sequenced by immunoSEQ multiplex PCR; TCRdb stores in-frame clones only, minus some. The sample includes hundreds of thousands of clones, around 90% of them seen just once. The clonotype originates from a man aged 70 or older with acute or convalescent COVID-19. The rearrangement links TRBV7-2 to TRBJ2-1, with TRBD2 matching over 7 bases. Material: peripheral blood. CDR3 sequence (DNA): TGTGCCAGCAGCCCGTGGGGCGGGAGTGGGAGCAATGAGCAGTTCTTC. It encodes CASSPWGGSGSNEQFF.